Sequencing of this T cell receptor beta chain was carried out in a study of somatic mutations in cytotoxic T cells in rheumatoid arthritis (dated by TCRdb to the late 2010s). Some background on the complete study: Before any treatment started and right after they were diagnosed, patients gave peripheral blood samples (about 27 ml EDTA). Patient and control groups had essentially identical median ages. In newly diagnosed rheumatoid arthritis without treatment, the study examined if expanded CD8+ T-cell clones harbor somatic mutations, relying on TCRB deep sequencing to characterize clonality. Some T-cell populations stained with V beta antibodies were sorted by flow on a FACSAria II or Sony SH800 to nearly 100% purity, with sorted V beta1+ cells additionally subjected to TCRB sequencing. TCRB deep sequencing covered approximately 64 patients with rheumatoid arthritis along with some 22 healthy controls. Beyond this particular receptor, the publication reports: Several identical CD8+ TCRB sequences were found in both blood and synovial fluid, and in about an eighth of the 65 patients the largest CD8+ clone exceeded 20% of CD8+ cells. There was no significant difference in CD8+ T-cell clonality between rheumatoid arthritis patients and age-matched healthy controls. CD8+ clonality increased with age in patients (Spearman r of about 0.49) but not in healthy controls. The antigen targets of the expanded CD8+ clones were unknown, and absence from virus-specific databases did not rule out viral specificity.

Genomic DNA underwent TCRB CDR3 sequencing using the immunoSEQ assay. The authors processed their data as follows. Patient CD8+ clones larger than 1% were compared against published virus-specific TCRB sequences, and only a few matched. The analyses included only productive TCRB rearrangements. Clonality was calculated as a Shannon entropy-based productive clonality index, and a clone was defined by a unique TCRB CDR3 sequence. To calculate repertoire overlap between two samples, the template counts of each clone were considered relative to each sample's total templates. Flow cytometry-measured V-gene usage correlated with V-gene usage from TCRB sequencing, with a Spearman r of 0.61. Here the immuneACCESS table is served through TCRdb, limited to in-frame sequences with V and J called. Missing clones are a known gap in these copies; in checked studies unresolved V genes cover under half, and the rest lacks a known reason. V and J calls and clone size follow that table, whereas D and trimming were derived from the DNA. This sample holds some 2,000 clones; approximately 84% were observed only once. Less than 45% of the sample is in the top ten clones.

On an AutoMACS, CD4+ and CD8+ cells were isolated via positive magnetic bead selection, and their purity was verified by flow cytometry. A TCR V beta antibody panel was used in flow cytometry to screen first for clonal expansions, which were then characterized by TCRB deep sequencing of sorted CD8+ fractions. Ficoll-Paque PLUS density gradient separation was used to isolate peripheral blood mononuclear cells. Nucleospin Tissue or Tissue XS kits were used to extract DNA from CD4-enriched, CD8-enriched or PBMC samples, and a Qubit 2.0 fluorometer was used for quantification. For this clone: No antigen is known for it. Base qualities are not recorded, but no much larger clone differs from it by a single base.

Sequences were obtained from CD8+ T cells sorted from blood. This receptor was obtained from an adult with rheumatoid arthritis.

CDR3 reads: CASSPEGTETQYF. The DNA reads TGTGCCAGCAGCCCCGAGGGTACCGAGACCCAGTACTTC. The rearrangement joined TRBV7-6 to TRBJ2-5; TRBD2 could be the D gene, as 5 bases match. CDR1 and CDR2 were assigned from the germline V gene as SGHVS and FNYEAQ. From cysteine to phenylalanine, the CDR3 is 13 amino acids long. CDR3 DNA is the only sequence kept; it has 39 bases, read in frame from the first base. V loses 5 bases of germline sequence and J loses 5 bases, and the interval between the two ends is 12 bases.